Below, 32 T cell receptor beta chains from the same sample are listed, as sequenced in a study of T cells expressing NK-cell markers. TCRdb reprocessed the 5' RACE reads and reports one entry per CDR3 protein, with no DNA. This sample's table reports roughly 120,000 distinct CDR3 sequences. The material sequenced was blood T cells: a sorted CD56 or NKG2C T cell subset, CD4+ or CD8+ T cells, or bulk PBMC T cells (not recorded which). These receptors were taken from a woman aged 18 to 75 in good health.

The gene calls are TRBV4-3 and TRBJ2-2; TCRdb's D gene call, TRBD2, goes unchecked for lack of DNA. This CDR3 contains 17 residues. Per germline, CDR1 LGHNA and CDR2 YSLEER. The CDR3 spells CASTTYTSGGFTGELFF.

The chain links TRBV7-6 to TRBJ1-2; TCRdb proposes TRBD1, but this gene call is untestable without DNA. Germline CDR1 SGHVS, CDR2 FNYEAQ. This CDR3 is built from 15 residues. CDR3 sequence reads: CASSQGASDLDGYTF.

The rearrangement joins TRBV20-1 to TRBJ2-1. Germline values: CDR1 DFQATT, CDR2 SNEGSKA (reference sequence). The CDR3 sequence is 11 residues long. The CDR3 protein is CSATLNNEQFF.

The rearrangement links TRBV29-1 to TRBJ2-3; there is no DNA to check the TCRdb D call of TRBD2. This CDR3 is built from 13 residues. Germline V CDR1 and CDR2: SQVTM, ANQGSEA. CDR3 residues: CSVWGPLADTQYF.

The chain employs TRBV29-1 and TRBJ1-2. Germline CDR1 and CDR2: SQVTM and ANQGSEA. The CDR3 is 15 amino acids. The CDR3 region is CSVAATAGRAYGYTF.

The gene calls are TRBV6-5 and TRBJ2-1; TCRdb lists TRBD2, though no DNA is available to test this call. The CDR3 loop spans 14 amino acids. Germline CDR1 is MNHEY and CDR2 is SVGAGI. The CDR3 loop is CASSYSQRANEQFF.

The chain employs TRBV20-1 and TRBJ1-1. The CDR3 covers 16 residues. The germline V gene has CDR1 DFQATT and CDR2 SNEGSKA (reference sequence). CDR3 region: CSAVDQASFLNTEAFF.

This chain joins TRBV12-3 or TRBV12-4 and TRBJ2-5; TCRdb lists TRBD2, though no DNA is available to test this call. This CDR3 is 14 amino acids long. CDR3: CASSPWDSQETQYF.

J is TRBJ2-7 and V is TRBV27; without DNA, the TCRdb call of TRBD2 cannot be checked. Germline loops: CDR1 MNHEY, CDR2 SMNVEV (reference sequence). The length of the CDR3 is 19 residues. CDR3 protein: CASSTHSETSGRASYEQYF.

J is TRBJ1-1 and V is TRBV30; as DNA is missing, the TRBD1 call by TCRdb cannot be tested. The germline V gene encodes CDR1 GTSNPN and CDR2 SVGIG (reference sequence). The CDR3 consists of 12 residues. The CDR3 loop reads CAWGTGDTEAFF.

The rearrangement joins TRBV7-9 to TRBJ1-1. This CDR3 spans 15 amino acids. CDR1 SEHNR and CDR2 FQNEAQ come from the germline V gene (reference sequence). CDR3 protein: CASSLNPPVNTEAFF.

This CDR3 is CASSLLGSYNEQFF. This chain uses TRBV7-2 with TRBJ2-1. CDR3 length equals 14 residues. Germline values: CDR1 SGHTA, CDR2 FQGNSA.

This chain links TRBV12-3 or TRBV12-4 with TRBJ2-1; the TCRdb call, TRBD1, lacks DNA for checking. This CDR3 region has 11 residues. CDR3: CASLGVNEQFF.

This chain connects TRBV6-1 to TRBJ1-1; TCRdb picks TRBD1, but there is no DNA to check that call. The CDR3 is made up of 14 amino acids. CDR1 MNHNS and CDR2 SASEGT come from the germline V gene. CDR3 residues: CASSEPGLYTEAFF.

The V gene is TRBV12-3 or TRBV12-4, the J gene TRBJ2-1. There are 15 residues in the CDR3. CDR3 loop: CASSFALAAYNEQFF.

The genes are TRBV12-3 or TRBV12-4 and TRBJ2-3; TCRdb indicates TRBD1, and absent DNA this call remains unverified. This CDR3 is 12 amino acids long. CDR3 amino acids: CASSPTADTQYF.

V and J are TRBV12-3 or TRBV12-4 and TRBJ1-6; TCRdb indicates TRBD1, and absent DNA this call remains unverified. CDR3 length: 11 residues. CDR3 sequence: CASSLTPPLHF.

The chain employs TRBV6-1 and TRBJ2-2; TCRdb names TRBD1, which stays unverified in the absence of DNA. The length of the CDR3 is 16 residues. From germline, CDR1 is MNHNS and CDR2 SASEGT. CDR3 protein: CASTLPPGGNTGELFF.

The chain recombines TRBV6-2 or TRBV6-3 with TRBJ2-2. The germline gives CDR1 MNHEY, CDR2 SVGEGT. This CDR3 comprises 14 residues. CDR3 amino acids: CASILWENTGELFF.

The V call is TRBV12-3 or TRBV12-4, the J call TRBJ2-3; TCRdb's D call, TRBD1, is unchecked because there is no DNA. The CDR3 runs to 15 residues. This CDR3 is CASTPGQGQTDTQYF.

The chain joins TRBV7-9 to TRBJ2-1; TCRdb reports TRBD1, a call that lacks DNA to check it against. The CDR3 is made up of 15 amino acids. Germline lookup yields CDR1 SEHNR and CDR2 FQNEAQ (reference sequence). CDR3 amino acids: CASSSAPGPYNEQFF.

CDR3 region: CASSPRDRIYEQYF. V usage is TRBV5-5 and J usage is TRBJ2-7; TCRdb proposes TRBD1, but this gene call is untestable without DNA. The CDR3 is made up of 14 amino acids. Germline loops: CDR1 SGHKS, CDR2 YYEKEE (reference sequence).

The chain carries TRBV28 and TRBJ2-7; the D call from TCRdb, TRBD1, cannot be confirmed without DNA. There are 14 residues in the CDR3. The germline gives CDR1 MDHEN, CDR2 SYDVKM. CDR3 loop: CASSPGQDAYEQYF.

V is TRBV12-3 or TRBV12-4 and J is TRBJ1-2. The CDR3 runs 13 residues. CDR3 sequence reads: CASMMEPTQGYTF.

CDR3 loop: CASSEMGEFWQFF. V gene TRBV25-1 combines with J gene TRBJ2-1; TCRdb's D call of TRBD1 is untestable without DNA. This CDR3 contains 13 residues. Per germline, CDR1 MGHDK and CDR2 SYGVNS.

The CDR3 protein is CASSKGGGYLRTDTQYF. This chain connects TRBV7-2 to TRBJ2-3; checking the TCRdb D call of TRBD1 is not possible without DNA. Germline loops: CDR1 SGHTA, CDR2 FQGNSA. There are 17 residues in the CDR3.

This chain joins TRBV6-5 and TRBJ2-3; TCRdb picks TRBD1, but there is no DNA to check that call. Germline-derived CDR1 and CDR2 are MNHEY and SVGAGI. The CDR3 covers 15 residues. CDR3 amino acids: CASRLAGEPTDTQYF.

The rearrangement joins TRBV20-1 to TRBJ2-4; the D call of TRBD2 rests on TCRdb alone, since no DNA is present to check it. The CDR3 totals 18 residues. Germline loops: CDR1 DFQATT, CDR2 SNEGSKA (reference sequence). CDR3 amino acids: CSARDIELAGVVANIQYF.

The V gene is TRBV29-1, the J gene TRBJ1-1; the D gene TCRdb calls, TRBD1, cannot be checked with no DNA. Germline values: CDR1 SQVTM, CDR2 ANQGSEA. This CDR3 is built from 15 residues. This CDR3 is CSVPRQGWGNTEAFF.

The CDR3 is CSVEGGSRDNEQFF. This sequence joins TRBV29-1 and TRBJ2-1; TCRdb calls TRBD2, which cannot be checked without DNA. The CDR3 loop spans 14 amino acids. The germline V gene has CDR1 SQVTM and CDR2 ANQGSEA.

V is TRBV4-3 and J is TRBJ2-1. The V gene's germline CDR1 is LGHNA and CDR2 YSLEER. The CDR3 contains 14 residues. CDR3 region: CASSQVGSADEQFF.

The CDR3 loop is CASSQEIGPGLNTEAFF. The chain uses TRBV4-3 and TRBJ1-1. The germline gives CDR1 LGHNA, CDR2 YSLEER. CDR3 size: 17 residues.